These 18 T cell receptor beta chains share one sample of origin, sequenced in a study of regulatory T cells in long-lasting Graves disease (dated by TCRdb to about 2021). The time point label on this specimen signifies: persistent/refractory GD, antithyroid drugs over 5 years with positive TRAb. For both TCR sequencing and RNA sequencing, RNA was extracted from PBMCs in TRIzol. The library came from multiplex PCR. Sequencing was carried out with an Illumina HiSeq 4000. iRepertoire HTBI primers and Arm-PCR amplification of CDR3 regions were used to construct TCR beta libraries. The public reads were run again by TCRdb, first through fastp at Q25 and then through MiXCR, and only productive beta chains were kept. Rows with a matching CDR3 protein are joined into one entry that keeps the most common DNA and genes. The sample yields 400,000 or so distinct CDR3 sequences; about 25% were counted once. Roughly a quarter of the sample rests with the top ten.

The specimen comprised peripheral blood mononuclear cells (PBMCs), sampled when the disease was refractory, from a patient treated with antithyroid drugs. Receptors were obtained from a female donor with Graves disease.

V usage is TRBV18 and J usage is TRBJ2-2; 7 positions match TRBD1. The CDR3 contains 16 residues. Germline V gene data show CDR1 as KGHSH and CDR2 as LQKENI. The V segment lost 3 bases and the J segment 6 bases; nucleotides outside the gene matches: 10. This CDR3 is CASSPLATGESGELFF. In DNA form, the CDR3 reads TGTGCCAGCTCACCCCTGGCAACAGGGGAGTCCGGGGAGCTGTTTTTT.

This clonotype was detected ten times or more. This rearrangement joins TRBV19 to TRBJ2-7; the match to TRBD2 covers 11 bases. Trimming at V came to 7 bases and at J to 0 bases, leaving 5 bases not matched to a gene. The CDR3 covers 15 residues. Germline values: CDR1 LNHDA, CDR2 SQIVND (reference sequence). The CDR3 region is CASTPGLADSYEQYF. The CDR3 bases are TGTGCCAGTACCCCGGGACTAGCGGACTCCTACGAGCAGTACTTC.

The rearrangement joins TRBV15 to TRBJ2-7; 7 bases match TRBD1. The CDR3 is made up of 15 amino acids. V shed 0 bases and J 3 bases; nucleotides not matched to a gene: 5. Germline-derived CDR1 and CDR2 are LNHNV and YYDKDF (reference sequence). The CDR3 sequence is CATSRDEGQYYEQYF. The CDR3 coding sequence is TGTGCCACCAGCAGAGATGAGGGACAGTACTACGAGCAGTACTTC.

Only a few counts were recorded for this clonotype. This chain links TRBV18 with TRBJ1-1; D gene ambiguous. Germline V gene sequence: CDR1 KGHSH, CDR2 LQKENI. The CDR3 covers 15 residues. The germline V and J ends were trimmed by 0 bases and 1 base, with 9 bases remaining between them. Written as DNA, the CDR3 is TGTGCCAGCTCACCACCCCCGCCAAGGAACACTGAAGCTTTCTTT. As protein: CASSPPPPRNTEAFF.

This clonotype was picked up many times. The rearrangement links TRBV2 to TRBJ2-7, with D hard to call. Trimming took off 5 bases at V and 2 bases at J, with 7 bases between the two ends. This CDR3 region has 12 residues. Germline V gene data show CDR1 as SNHLY and CDR2 as FYNNEI. CDR3 sequence reads: CASSLHTYEQYF. The DNA for the CDR3 is TGTGCCAGCAGTCTACATACCTACGAGCAGTACTTC.

Many counts were recorded for this clonotype. V is TRBV2 and J is TRBJ1-2, with 7 positions matching TRBD1. The CDR3 has 13 residues. After removal of 6 bases from V and 4 bases from J, the junction contained 5 bases not matched to a gene. CDR1 and CDR2 from the germline V gene are SNHLY and FYNNEI. As DNA, the CDR3 is TGTGCCAGCAGAAGGGGACAGTCCTATGGCTACACCTTC. This gives the protein CASRRGQSYGYTF.

J is TRBJ2-7 and V is TRBV24-1; 8 bases map to TRBD2. V lost 9 bases to trimming and J lost 6 bases; unmatched junction nucleotides: 6. Germline loops: CDR1 KGHDR, CDR2 SFDVKD. The CDR3 extends over 12 amino acids. Here the CDR3 DNA reads TGTGCCACCCGGGGGGGAGGCGGCGAGCAGTACTTC. Amino acids: CATRGGGGEQYF.

The J gene is TRBJ2-3, the V gene TRBV6-2 or TRBV6-3; unclear D gene. V lost 5 bases and J lost 1, with 16 bases in between. Germline CDR1 reads MNHEY; CDR2 reads SVGEGT. The CDR3 runs to 16 residues. The DNA for the CDR3 is TGTGCCAGCAGTGCCCCACCGAGCTTCGGCACAGATACGCAGTATTTT. This sequence encodes CASSAPPSFGTDTQYF.

The rearrangement joins TRBV19 to TRBJ1-3, with no clear D. V gave up 3 bases and J gave up 0 bases, with 6 bases separating them. CDR1 and CDR2 from the germline V gene are LNHDA and SQIVND (reference sequence). CDR3 length: 14 residues. The CDR3 sequence is CASSIQSSGNTIYF. Written as DNA, the CDR3 is TGTGCCAGTAGTATTCAGAGCTCTGGAAACACCATATATTTT. Supplemented by reference TRBV19 and TRBJ1-3, the full variable domain reads DGGITQSPKYLFRKEGQNVTLSCEQNLNHDAMYWYRQDPGQGLRLIYYSQIVNDFQKGDIAEGYSVSREKKESFPLTVTSAQKNPTAFYLCASSIQSSGNTIYFGEGSWLTVV.

This clonotype showed up just a few times. V usage is TRBV20-1 and J usage is TRBJ2-7; possible D gene TRBD1, 5 bases. V gave up 4 bases and J gave up 9 bases, with 16 bases separating them. Germline assignment: CDR1 DFQATT and CDR2 SNEGSKA (reference sequence). The CDR3 has 12 amino acids. The CDR3 DNA reads as TGCAGTGCTATAGACTCAAGGGGCGGGCAGTACTTC. Residues: CSAIDSRGGQYF.

There are a few counts of this clonotype. The J gene is TRBJ2-2, the V gene TRBV11-1; 13 bases align to TRBD2. The CDR3 runs 17 residues. The germline gives CDR1 SGHAT, CDR2 FQDESV (reference sequence). J was trimmed by 3 bases and V by 5 bases; bases with no gene match: 6. The CDR3 here is CASSQLAGGVYTGELFF. In DNA, the CDR3 is TGTGCCAGCAGCCAACTAGCGGGAGGGGTTTACACCGGGGAGCTGTTTTTT.

The chain combines TRBV20-1 with TRBJ1-5; TRBD1 might be the D (6 bases). The CDR3 has 16 residues. Trimming stripped 6 bases from V and 4 bases from J, with 22 bases between. Germline values: CDR1 DFQATT, CDR2 SNEGSKA (reference sequence). The CDR3 protein is CSARRGIQGTNQPQHF. The CDR3 nucleotides read TGCAGTGCCAGAAGGGGCATACAGGGTACAAATCAGCCCCAGCATTTT.

There are a few counts of this clonotype. The rearrangement joins TRBV30 to TRBJ1-5; TRBD1 aligns across 10 bases. Germline CDR1 is GTSNPN and CDR2 is SVGIG (reference sequence). The CDR3 has 16 amino acids. Trimming took 2 bases from V and 4 from J; bases not matched to a gene: 8. The CDR3 DNA is TGTGCCTGGAGTTTGACCGGGACAGGGGTTAATCAGCCCCAGCATTTT. Translating it yields CAWSLTGTGVNQPQHF.

This clonotype was detected once. The CDR3 nucleotides are TGTGCCAGCTCACCCCTTAAGACAGGGGGGAAAGAGACCCAGTACTTC. It codes for CASSPLKTGGKETQYF. The genes are TRBV18 and TRBJ2-5; TRBD1 matches at 9 bases. The germline gives CDR1 KGHSH, CDR2 LQKENI. J gave up 3 bases and V 3 bases, and 8 bases lay outside the gene matches. This CDR3 is built from 16 residues.

Only a few counts were recorded for this clonotype. This chain connects TRBV29-1 to TRBJ1-2, with 10 nucleotides matching TRBD1. Per the germline V gene, CDR1 is SQVTM and CDR2 is ANQGSEA. There are 13 residues in the CDR3. Losses at the gene ends were 2 bases for V and 6 bases for J; bases not matched to a gene: 3. The CDR3 region has the DNA TGCAGCGTTGAACGGGGACAGGGGCATGGCTACACCTTC. Its translation is CSVERGQGHGYTF.

Worth noting for this clonotype: A much larger clonotype is one base distant, so this may be a read error. In this CDR3 the conserved last residue, phenylalanine or tryptophan, is missing, so a read error is likely. This chain links TRBV2 with TRBJ2-7; TRBD2 is a possible D gene (5 bases). The CDR3 runs 14 residues. Germline V lookup: CDR1 SNHLY, CDR2 FYNNEI. Trimming stripped 6 bases from V and 1 base from J, with 13 bases between. The CDR3 region is CASRADYSSYEQYL. The CDR3 DNA sequence: TGTGCCAGCAGGGCCGACTATTCGTCCTACGAGCAGTACCTC.

The chain is built from TRBV24-1 and TRBJ2-5, with 8 bases fitting TRBD1. V was clipped by 7 bases and J by 5 bases; unmatched bases: 8. This CDR3 has 14 residues. Germline-derived CDR1 and CDR2 are KGHDR and SFDVKD. Here the CDR3 DNA reads TGTGCCACCAGCCGCAGGGGGCGTGAGGAGACCCAGTACTTC. Translating gives CATSRRGREETQYF.

This clonotype was seen ten or more times. V is TRBV12-3 or TRBV12-4 and J is TRBJ2-5; the D gene is possibly TRBD1 (7 bases). This CDR3 comprises 14 residues. Trimming cost V 6 bases and J 5 bases, with 16 bases left between them. The CDR3 sequence: CASSPTPGGETQYF. As DNA, the CDR3 is TGTGCCAGCAGCCCCACCCCAGGGGGGGAGACCCAGTACTTC.